This T cell receptor beta chain derives from a study of blood T cell repertoires in COVID-19. Study in general: Samples came from the United States, Italy and Spain, spanning acute and convalescent COVID-19. The cDNA or gDNA used as material had been derived from T cells, B-cell-depleted T cells, or PBMCs.

Germline V gene data show CDR1 as SNHLY and CDR2 as FYNNEI. The CDR3 loop spans 14 amino acids. Trimming took 4 bases from V and 7 from J, leaving 11 bases between them. Authors' data handling: Scientists estimated how many nucleated cells there were by amplifying reference gene primers. Here immunoSEQ multiplex PCR was the method, and the copy in TCRdb shows in-frame clones only, minus some. V and J calls and clone size are those listed in that table; D and trimming were worked out from the DNA. The data hold 300,000 or so clones, with about nine tenths observed a single time. Sequenced input: peripheral blood. This receptor was obtained from a woman under 40 who had recovered from COVID-19. The J gene is TRBJ1-6, the V gene TRBV2; D is perhaps TRBD1 (6 bases). The CDR3 loop is CASSGGGANSPLHF. The CDR3 DNA sequence: TGTGCCAGCAGTGGAGGGGGAGCCAATTCACCCCTCCACTTT. Full variable domain (missing parts from reference TRBV2 and TRBJ1-6): EPEVTQTPSHQVTQMGQEVILRCVPISNHLYFYWYRQILGQKVEFLVSFYNNEISEKSEIFDDQFSVERPDGSNFTLKIRSTKLEDSAMYFCASSGGGANSPLHFGNGTRLTVT.